These T cell receptor beta chains were read from a single sample in a study of blood T cells in healthy people across ages. Each CDR3 protein gets one entry after TCRdb re-called the 5' RACE reads with MiXCR. The sample has under 800,000 distinct CDR3 sequences, approximately 39% seen once; the top ten hold 20% to 25%. Sequencing was carried out using blood. The receptor set was obtained from an older woman in good health. CDR3s include the opening cysteine and the closing phenylalanine or tryptophan. Each record gives: D gene, V gene, J gene, clone size, CDR3 DNA, CDR3 protein. D genes are given only for firm matches. Part of the rows lack a size; the others show once, few, many or a class for expanded clones.

-,TRBV11-2,TRBJ1-1,few,TGTGCCAGCAGCTCTCAGCCGTATGAGACTTCTGCTTTCTTT,CASSSQPYETSAFF
TRBD1,TRBV9,TRBJ1-1,-,TGTGCCAGCAGCAACTCCGGGACAGACAGAGAAGCTTTCTTT,CASSNSGTDREAFF
-,TRBV19,TRBJ1-2,many,TGTGCCAGTAGTATTTTGGTATTTGGGTATGGCTACACCTTC,CASSILVFGYGYTF
-,TRBV9,TRBJ1-2,many,TGTGCCAGCAGCGTAGTAGGGATGGATTATGGCTACACCTTC,CASSVVGMDYGYTF
-,TRBV5-6,TRBJ1-2,few,TGTGCCAGCAGCTTTACCCTCGATGGCTACACCTTC,CASSFTLDGYTF
TRBD2,TRBV12-3/TRBV12-4,TRBJ2-3,-,TGTGCCAGCAGTTGGGGAGGGCCGGGGGCAGATACGCAGTATTTT,CASSWGGPGADTQYF
TRBD1,TRBV20-1,TRBJ1-1,few,TGCAGTGCTAGTCAGGGGGGCGGCAACACTGAAGCTTTCTTT,CSASQGGGNTEAFF
TRBD1,TRBV6-2/TRBV6-3,TRBJ2-3,once,TGTGCCAGCAGCCCTGGGGGACAGGGCTCAGATACGCAGTATTTT,CASSPGGQGSDTQYF
-,TRBV6-2/TRBV6-3,TRBJ1-1,-,TGTGCCAGCAGTTCCATATACACTGAAGCTTTCTTT,CASSSIYTEAFF
-,TRBV20-1,TRBJ2-3,-,TGCAGTGCTAGAGACACCCTTACCACAGATACGCAGTATTTT,CSARDTLTTDTQYF
-,TRBV7-2,TRBJ2-7,-,TGTGCCAGCAGCCTGGCGGGACCAGTCCTCGTCGAGCAGTACTTC,CASSLAGPVLVEQYF
-,TRBV7-2,TRBJ2-3,few,TGTGCCAGCAGCTCGGCCGGCGGGGACACAGATACGCAGTATTTT,CASSSAGGDTDTQYF
-,TRBV29-1,TRBJ2-5,-,TGCAGCGTTGACTTGCGGAACCAAGAGACCCAGTACTTC,CSVDLRNQETQYF
-,TRBV14,TRBJ2-1,few,TGTGCCAGCAGCCTTCGGGCCAAAAGGGATGAGCAGTTCTTC,CASSLRAKRDEQFF
TRBD2,TRBV3-1,TRBJ2-1,-,TGTGCCAGCAGCCAAGTTTCTAGCGGGAGGGCCTGGGAGACCCAGTTCTTC,CASSQVSSGRAWETQFF
TRBD2,TRBV7-2,TRBJ2-1,few,TGTGCCAGCAGCACACCTGGTGGTAGCGGGAGTTACAATGAGCAGTTCTTC,CASSTPGGSGSYNEQFF
-,TRBV29-1,TRBJ2-7,-,TGCAGCGTAGAGGGGGGGGACACATACAATGAGCAGTACTTC,CSVEGGDTYNEQYF
TRBD2,TRBV5-1,TRBJ2-7,many,TGCGCCAGCAGCCTGGGACTACAAGACTACGAGCAGTACTTC,CASSLGLQDYEQYF
-,TRBV5-1,TRBJ2-2,-,TGCGCCAGCAGCTCCGTAGCAGTTGGGAACACCGGGGAGCTGTTTTTT,CASSSVAVGNTGELFF
TRBD2,TRBV10-3,TRBJ2-7,-,TGTGCCATCAGTGAGATACCTAGCGGGAGGGGGCTCGAGCAGTACTTC,CAISEIPSGRGLEQYF